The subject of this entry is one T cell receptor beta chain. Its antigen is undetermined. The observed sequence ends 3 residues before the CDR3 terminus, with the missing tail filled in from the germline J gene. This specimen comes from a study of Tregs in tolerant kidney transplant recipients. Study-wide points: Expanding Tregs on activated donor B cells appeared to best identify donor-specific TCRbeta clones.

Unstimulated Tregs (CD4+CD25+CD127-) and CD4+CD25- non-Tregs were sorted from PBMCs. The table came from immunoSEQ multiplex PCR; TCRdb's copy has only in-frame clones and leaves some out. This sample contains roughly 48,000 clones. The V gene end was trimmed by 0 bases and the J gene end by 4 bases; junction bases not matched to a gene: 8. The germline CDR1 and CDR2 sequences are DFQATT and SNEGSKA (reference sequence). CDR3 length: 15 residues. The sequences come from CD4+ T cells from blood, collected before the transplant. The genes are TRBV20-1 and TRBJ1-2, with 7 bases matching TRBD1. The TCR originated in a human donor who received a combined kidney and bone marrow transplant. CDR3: CSARDRDRPRYGYTF. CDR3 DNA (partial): TGCAGTGCTAGAGATCGGGACAGACCTCGCTATGGC.